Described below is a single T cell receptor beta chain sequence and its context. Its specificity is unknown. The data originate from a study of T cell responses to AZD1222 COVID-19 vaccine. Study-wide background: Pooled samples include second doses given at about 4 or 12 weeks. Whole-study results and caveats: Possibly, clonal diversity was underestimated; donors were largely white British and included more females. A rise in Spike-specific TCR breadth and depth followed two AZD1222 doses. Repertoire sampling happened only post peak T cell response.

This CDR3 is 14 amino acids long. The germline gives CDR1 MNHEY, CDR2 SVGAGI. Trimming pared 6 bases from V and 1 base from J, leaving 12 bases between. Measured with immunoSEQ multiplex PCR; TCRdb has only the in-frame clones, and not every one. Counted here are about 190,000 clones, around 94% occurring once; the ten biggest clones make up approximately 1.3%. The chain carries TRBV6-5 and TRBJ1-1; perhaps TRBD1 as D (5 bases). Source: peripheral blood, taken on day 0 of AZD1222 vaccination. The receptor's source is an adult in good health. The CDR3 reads CASRIGTANTEAFF. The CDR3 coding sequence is TGTGCCAGCAGAATCGGGACGGCGAACACTGAAGCTTTCTTT.